The 30 T cell receptor beta chains listed next were all sequenced from one sample in a study of T cell responses to AZD1222 COVID-19 vaccine. Profiling relied on immunoSEQ multiplex PCR, and the TCRdb table lists in-frame clones only, not all of them. The repertoire holds some 150,000 clones, with roughly 85% as singletons. The specimen was peripheral blood, collected 28 days after the second dose of the MenACWY control vaccine. These receptors originate from an adult who received the MenACWY meningococcal vaccine as a control.

The rearrangement uses TRBV6-5 and TRBJ1-5, with D possibly TRBD1 on 5 matching bases. The V end lost 7 bases, the J end lost 1 base, and 14 bases lay between the germline ends. CDR3 size: 15 residues. Germline CDR1 MNHEY, CDR2 SVGAGI. The CDR3 loop reads CASTITWGSNQPQHF. The CDR3 DNA reads as TGTGCCAGCACCATTACGTGGGGGAGCAATCAGCCCCAGCATTTT.

V gene TRBV5-1 combines with J gene TRBJ1-1; D unresolved. Germline lookup yields CDR1 SGHRS and CDR2 YFSETQ. The V end lost 5 bases, the J end lost 5 bases, and 13 bases lay between the germline ends. This CDR3 contains 13 residues. The CDR3 protein is CASSRSGGTEAFF. DNA of the CDR3: TGCGCCAGCAGTCGCTCGGGAGGGACTGAAGCTTTCTTT.

DNA for the CDR3: TGTGCCAGCTCACCACGGATACAGGGCACCGGGGAGCTGTTTTTT. Its translation is CASSPRIQGTGELFF. J is TRBJ2-2 and V is TRBV18; D is perhaps TRBD1 (6 bases). The CDR3 is made up of 15 amino acids. Trimming pared 1 base from V and 4 bases from J, leaving 10 bases between. The V gene's germline CDR1 is KGHSH and CDR2 LQKENI.

The chain has TRBV6-5 and TRBJ1-2; possible D gene TRBD1, 6 bases. The V end lost 5 bases, the J end lost 3 bases, and 13 bases lay between the germline ends. In germline, CDR1 is MNHEY, CDR2 SVGAGI. The CDR3 consists of 14 residues. CDR3 nucleotides: TGTGCCAGCAGTCCTTCCGGGACATACTATGGCTACACCTTC. It yields the protein CASSPSGTYYGYTF.

The CDR3: CASSVQGARSNQPQHF. In nucleotides, the CDR3 is TGTGCCAGCAGTGTACAGGGGGCGAGGAGCAATCAGCCCCAGCATTTT. The V gene is TRBV6-1, the J gene TRBJ1-5, with 9 bases identical to TRBD1. This CDR3 has 16 residues. V lost 4 bases, J lost 1 base, and 5 bases stayed unmatched. CDR1 and CDR2 (germline): MNHNS, SASEGT.

The chain joins TRBV6-1 to TRBJ1-5; D gene uncertain. From germline, CDR1 is MNHNS and CDR2 SASEGT. CDR3 length equals 14 residues. Between the trimmed V and J ends, which lost 3 bases and 2 bases, there was a span of 8 bases. CDR3 sequence (DNA): TGTGCCAGCAGTGATCCTAATCGCAATCAGCCCCAGCATTTT. It is translated as CASSDPNRNQPQHF.

The V call is TRBV7-2, the J call TRBJ2-1; 9 bases are a match to TRBD1. CDR1 is SGHTA and CDR2 is FQGNSA in the germline V gene. The V gene end was trimmed by 1 base and the J gene end by 5 bases; junction bases not matched to a gene: 15. The CDR3 contains 19 residues. The CDR3 spells CASSLGGPLPGQGNNEQFF. The CDR3 DNA reads as TGTGCCAGCAGCTTAGGAGGCCCCCTTCCGGGACAGGGCAACAATGAGCAGTTCTTC.

The chain joins TRBV5-1 to TRBJ2-1; D might be TRBD1 or TRBD2, each matching 5 bases. The CDR3 loop spans 14 amino acids. V was trimmed by 2 bases and J by 8 bases, leaving 14 bases between them. The germline V gene encodes CDR1 SGHRS and CDR2 YFSETQ. The CDR3 nucleotides are TGCGCCAGCAGCTTTGGGACCGCCGTCGATGAGCAGTTCTTC. Translating gives CASSFGTAVDEQFF.

The genes are TRBV11-3 and TRBJ2-1; no clear D gene. Germline CDR1 reads SGHNT; CDR2 reads YENEEA. V was trimmed by 4 bases and J by 0 bases, leaving 13 bases between them. This CDR3 is built from 16 residues. In DNA form, the CDR3 reads TGTGCCAGCAGCTCCCGACTCAAGAGCTCCTACAATGAGCAGTTCTTC. Translated, it gives CASSSRLKSSYNEQFF.

The V call is TRBV3-1 (or the pseudogene TRBV3-2), the J call TRBJ1-5; no definite D call. Deletions cut 1 base from V and 4 bases from J, with 8 bases between. Germline V gene lookup returns CDR1 LGHDT and CDR2 YNNKEL (reference sequence). CDR3 length: 14 amino acids. The chain's CDR3 is CASSQGLSNQPQHF. The CDR3 DNA reads TGTGCCAGCAGCCAAGGACTGAGTAATCAGCCCCAGCATTTT.

The rearrangement joins TRBV5-4 to TRBJ2-1; a possible D gene is TRBD1 (5 bases). The CDR3 contains 14 residues. Trimming took 2 bases from V and 9 from J, leaving 15 bases between them. Germline CDR1 reads SGHNT; CDR2 reads YYREEE (reference sequence). In nucleotides, the CDR3 is TGTGCCAGCAGCTTCGACTCGTGGGGCGGTGAGCAGTTCTTC. Translating it yields CASSFDSWGGEQFF.

V is TRBV23-1 and J is TRBJ1-2; tentative D call: TRBD1 (5 bases). Being an ORF, TRBV23-1 has a function that is uncertain. V lost 2 bases to trimming and J lost 6 bases, with 10 bases between them. The CDR3 runs 13 residues. In DNA form, the CDR3 reads TGCGCCAGCAGTCAACCCAGGGTGGATGGCTACACCTTC. Amino acids: CASSQPRVDGYTF.

A few counts support this clone. The chain links TRBV11-2 to TRBJ1-1, with no clear D. V was trimmed by 2 bases and J by 0 bases, leaving 7 bases between them. Germline CDR1 SGHAT, CDR2 FQNNGV. CDR3 length: 14 amino acids. Here the CDR3 reads CASSLNDMNTEAFF. The CDR3 coding sequence is TGTGCCAGCAGCTTAAACGACATGAACACTGAAGCTTTCTTT. The entire variable domain, with the rest obtained from reference TRBV11-2 and TRBJ1-1, is as follows: EAGVAQSPRYKIIEKRQSVAFWCNPISGHATLYWYQQILGQGPKLLIQFQNNGVVDDSQLPKDRFSAERLKGVDSTLKIQPAKLEDSAVYLCASSLNDMNTEAFFGQGTRLTVV.

The V call is TRBV11-2, the J call TRBJ1-2, with TRBD1 matching 8 bases. The CDR3 runs 15 residues. V lost 1 base and J lost 7; bases outside the gene matches: 8. Germline CDR1 reads SGHAT; CDR2 reads FQNNGV. The DNA for the CDR3 is TGTGCCAGCAGCTTAGGGGTCCAGGGGGCAGGTGGCTACACCTTC. Translating gives CASSLGVQGAGGYTF.

The chain joins TRBV11-3 to TRBJ1-1, with D unresolved. This CDR3 has 14 residues. CDR1 is SGHNT and CDR2 is YENEEA in the germline V gene. Trimming cost V 1 base and J 3 bases, with 9 bases left between them. In nucleotides, the CDR3 is TGTGCCAGCAGCTTAGTCGGGCTTGACACTGAAGCTTTCTTT. Its protein is CASSLVGLDTEAFF.

This chain uses TRBV7-8 with TRBJ2-1; D is unclear. This CDR3 is 14 amino acids long. V gave up 1 base and J gave up 4 bases, with 8 bases separating them. In germline, CDR1 is SGHVS, CDR2 FQNEAQ. CDR3 sequence reads: CASSLGPTYNEQFF. The CDR3 DNA reads TGTGCCAGCAGCTTAGGTCCTACTTACAATGAGCAGTTCTTC.

This clone has only one observation. The chain carries TRBV7-9 and TRBJ1-1; maybe TRBD1 (6 bases). The germline V and J ends were trimmed by 5 bases and 3 bases, with 16 bases remaining between them. The CDR3 runs 15 residues. Germline CDR1 SEHNR, CDR2 FQNEAQ (reference sequence). The CDR3 coding sequence is TGTGCCAGCAGCACAAATATCAGGGGTGACACTGAAGCTTTCTTT. Its translation: CASSTNIRGDTEAFF.

The J gene is TRBJ2-7, the V gene TRBV13; 11 positions match TRBD2. CDR3 length equals 14 residues. From germline, CDR1 is PRHDT and CDR2 FYEKMQ (reference sequence). The V and J ends lost 1 base and 11 bases, in that order; junction bases with no gene match: 7. CDR3 in amino acids: CASSLEASGRREYF. Written as DNA, the CDR3 is TGTGCCAGCAGCTTAGAGGCTAGCGGGAGGCGGGAGTACTTC. Full variable domain (rest looked up from reference TRBV13 and TRBJ2-7): AAGVIQSPRHLIKEKRETATLKCYPIPRHDTVYWYQQGPGQDPQFLISFYEKMQSDKGSIPDRFSAQQFSDYHSELNMSSLELGDSALYFCASSLEASGRREYFGPGTRLTVT.

The chain joins TRBV6-5 to TRBJ1-1; D may be TRBD1 (5 bases). CDR1 is MNHEY and CDR2 is SVGAGI in the germline V gene. The CDR3 extends over 15 amino acids. The V gene lost 2 bases and the J gene lost 5 bases, with 15 bases spanning the gap. This CDR3 reads CASSYTGPPGTEAFF. The CDR3 region has the DNA TGTGCCAGCAGTTACACGGGACCACCAGGGACTGAAGCTTTCTTT.

The chain has TRBV7-8 and TRBJ2-5, with D maybe TRBD2 (7 bases). The V and J ends lost 5 bases and 4 bases respectively, with 17 bases between them. The CDR3 sequence is 15 residues long. Germline-derived CDR1 and CDR2 are SGHVS and FQNEAQ. CDR3 nucleotide sequence: TGTGCCAGCAGCCCAACCCGAGGGGGGGGAGAGACCCAGTACTTC. Encoded protein: CASSPTRGGGETQYF.

The chain recombines TRBV5-8 with TRBJ1-1; TRBD1 matches at 7 bases. With V trimmed by 4 bases and J by 6 bases, 12 bases remained unmatched. There are 15 residues in the CDR3. The germline V gene encodes CDR1 SGHTS and CDR2 YDEGEE. As DNA, the CDR3 is TGTGCCAGCAGCGTCGACCCACGGGACAGCGCTGAAGCTTTCTTT. This gives the protein CASSVDPRDSAEAFF. The full variable domain, rest sourced from reference TRBV5-8 and TRBJ1-1, is EAGVTQSPTHLIKTRGQQATLRCSPISGHTSVYWYQQALGLGLQFLLWYDEGEERNRGNFPPRFSGRQFPNYSSELNVNALELEDSALYLCASSVDPRDSAEAFFGQGTRLTVV.

V is TRBV20-1 and J is TRBJ2-1; 12 bases agree with TRBD2. Germline CDR1 and CDR2: DFQATT and SNEGSKA (reference sequence). With V trimmed by 3 bases and J by 3 bases, 3 bases remained unmatched. The CDR3 loop spans 15 amino acids. Here the CDR3 reads CSASPSGGVYNEQFF. DNA for the CDR3: TGCAGTGCTAGTCCTAGCGGGGGGGTCTACAATGAGCAGTTCTTC.

The rearrangement links TRBV2 to TRBJ2-7; D may be TRBD1 (5 bases). Per germline, CDR1 SNHLY and CDR2 FYNNEI. Trimming removed 6 bases at V and 2 bases at J, with 14 bases between. This CDR3 has 14 amino acids. The CDR3 nucleotides are TGTGCCAGCAGGGGCAGGACAACCACCTACGAGCAGTACTTC. Amino acids: CASRGRTTTYEQYF. The variable domain in full, with the rest retrieved from reference TRBV2 and TRBJ2-7, is EPEVTQTPSHQVTQMGQEVILRCVPISNHLYFYWYRQILGQKVEFLVSFYNNEISEKSEIFDDQFSVERPDGSNFTLKIRSTKLEDSAMYFCASRGRTTTYEQYFGPGTRLTVT.

This clone came up a few times. This sample includes further DNA sequences coding for the same CDR3. V is TRBV7-2 and J is TRBJ1-2, with TRBD1 identical over 8 bases. Unmatched junction bases numbered 4, after V lost 0 bases and J lost 4 bases. This CDR3 spans 15 amino acids. Looked up from germline, CDR1 is SGHTA and CDR2 is FQGNSA. For the CDR3, the DNA is TGTGCCAGCAGCTTAGCGCCAGGGGGCAGCTATGGCTACACCTTC. It is translated as CASSLAPGGSYGYTF.

This chain links TRBV28 with TRBJ1-2, with no clear D. The germline CDR1 and CDR2 sequences are MDHEN and SYDVKM. The V and J ends lost 3 bases and 3 bases respectively, with 8 bases between them. The CDR3 runs 13 residues. In DNA form, the CDR3 reads TGTGCCAGCAGTTTGGCCGTTGACTATGGCTACACCTTC. Its protein is CASSLAVDYGYTF.

V gene TRBV2 combines with J gene TRBJ2-1; possibly TRBD1 for D (6 bases). CDR1 and CDR2 from the germline V gene are SNHLY and FYNNEI. Between the trimmed V and J ends, which lost 8 bases and 9 bases, there was a span of 17 bases. The CDR3 runs to 13 residues. The CDR3 DNA reads TGTGCCAGCCACAGGGACACCTCGAGTGAGCAGTTCTTC. This encodes CASHRDTSSEQFF.

The chain uses TRBV5-1 and TRBJ2-5; 7 positions match TRBD1. The CDR3 has 14 amino acids. Per the germline V gene, CDR1 is SGHRS and CDR2 is YFSETQ. J gave up 1 base and V 3 bases, and 3 bases lay outside the gene matches. The DNA for the CDR3 is TGCGCCAGCAGCTCGGGACAGCCCCAAGAGACCCAGTACTTC. It codes for CASSSGQPQETQYF.

In DNA, the CDR3 is TGTGCCTGGGGGTCTACGAGCTATGGCTACACCTTC. Translated: CAWGSTSYGYTF. The rearrangement links TRBV30 to TRBJ1-2, with no clear D. V lost 5 bases to trimming and J lost 4 bases, with 11 bases between them. The germline gives CDR1 GTSNPN, CDR2 SVGIG (reference sequence). This CDR3 is 12 amino acids long.

In this sample, this clone turned up once. This chain links TRBV2 with TRBJ2-5, with 12 bases aligning to TRBD1. From germline, CDR1 is SNHLY and CDR2 FYNNEI. This CDR3 is built from 16 residues. The V segment lost 5 bases and the J segment 4 bases; nucleotides outside the gene matches: 8. This chain's CDR3 is CASSRDRGLMGETQYF. CDR3 DNA: TGTGCCAGCAGTCGGGACAGGGGGCTTATGGGAGAGACCCAGTACTTC. Drawing the rest from reference TRBV2 and TRBJ2-5, the complete variable domain is EPEVTQTPSHQVTQMGQEVILRCVPISNHLYFYWYRQILGQKVEFLVSFYNNEISEKSEIFDDQFSVERPDGSNFTLKIRSTKLEDSAMYFCASSRDRGLMGETQYFGPGTRLLVL.

As concerns this clone: The junction departs from germline at one end; a sequencing error may be responsible. This sequence joins TRBV30 and TRBJ1-1, with D hard to call. Germline-derived CDR1 and CDR2 are GTSNPN and SVGIG (reference sequence). The CDR3 totals 13 residues. The CDR3 region is CAWSVPLKTEAFF. The CDR3 coding sequence is TGTGCCTGGAGTGTACCGTTGAAAACTGAAGCTTTCTTT.